What follows describes a single TCR beta chain. The data stem from a study of blood T cell repertoires in COVID-19. At the level of the study: Sites across the United States, Italy and Spain contributed samples from acute and convalescent COVID-19. PBMCs, B-cell-depleted T cells, or T cells were the source of the cDNA or gDNA that made up the material.

Germline-derived CDR1 and CDR2 are SGHVS and FQNEAQ. With V trimmed by 5 bases and J by 4 bases, 4 bases remained unmatched. CDR3 length equals 13 residues. Only in-frame clones appear in the TCRdb table, and some are missing; sequencing was by immunoSEQ multiplex PCR. This repertoire shows under 65,000 clones, just under 90% found once; its top ten account for approximately 6%. It was during active infection that Seattle patients were enrolled and then longitudinally followed. The V and J genes are TRBV7-8 and TRBJ1-2; 7 bases are shared with TRBD1. The specimen was peripheral blood. This clonotype was obtained from a woman aged 60-75 years with COVID-19, enrolled during active disease. CDR3 coding DNA: TGTGCCAGCAGCATTACAGGGGCCTATGGCTACACCTTC. Protein product: CASSITGAYGYTF.